This T cell receptor beta chain came from a study of T cells in Graves' hyperthyroidism and ophthalmopathy. Study-wide points: Ophthalmopathy, which appeared later, was predicted by the model a median roughly 6.5 months before onset.

From RNA transcripts, TCR beta CDR3 regions were amplified. The HTBI primer set served for first-round RT-PCR of the TCR CDR3. TCRdb redid the calling of the multiplex PCR reads with MiXCR, one entry per CDR3 protein. The repertoire has fewer than 550,000 distinct CDR3 sequences, about a sixth of them found once; the top ten carry around 14%. Germline V lookup: CDR1 SGHNT, CDR2 YYREEE (reference sequence). The CDR3 extends over 16 amino acids. J was trimmed by 7 bases and V by 4 bases; bases with no gene match: 9. This clonotype has a handful of counts. Its antigen is still unknown. Researchers defined stable Graves' hyperthyroidism as no ophthalmopathy progression within 18 months. Patients aged 18 to 65 had newly diagnosed hyperthyroidism that had lasted under 2 months. The source of the PBMCs was approximately 9.5 ml of fresh peripheral blood.

The sample taken for sequencing was blood. The receptor was derived from a woman aged 18 to 35 with Graves' hyperthyroidism. The V call is TRBV5-4, the J call TRBJ1-6; 9 nucleotides agree with TRBD1. CDR3 bases: TGTGCCAGCAGCCCGGGGACAGGGCTGGGGAATTCACCCCTCCACTTT. Translation gives CASSPGTGLGNSPLHF.